This T cell receptor beta chain emerged from a study of T cell responses to AZD1222 COVID-19 vaccine. Study in general: Timing groups of about 4 and about 12 weeks for second doses were pooled.

Assay: immunoSEQ multiplex PCR; the TCRdb copy retains only in-frame clones and omits some. In the table there are approximately 150,000 clones, about 90% of which are singletons. General study points: Two AZD1222 doses significantly raised spike-specific TCR breadth and depth over controls. In a largely white British group with more females than males, clonal diversity was possibly underestimated. Across spike, vaccine-associated CD4 TCRs were found, dominant at 160-218 and 743-854.

Remarks on this clone: Its antigen is not known.

Material: peripheral blood, obtained on day 0 of AZD1222 vaccination. The receptor was derived from an adult in good health.

CDR3 loop: CASTRPGARTEAFF. DNA of the CDR3: TGTGCCAGCACCCGCCCGGGGGCGAGGACTGAAGCTTTCTTT. The chain links TRBV27 to TRBJ1-1; D perhaps matches TRBD1 (6 bases). The germline V gene has CDR1 MNHEY and CDR2 SMNVEV (reference sequence). The CDR3 is 14 amino acids. V was pared by 7 bases and J by 5 bases, with 17 bases between.